This TCR beta chain was found in a study of blood T cell repertoires in COVID-19. Study summary: Samples representing acute and convalescent COVID-19 were sourced from the United States, Italy and Spain. PBMCs, B-cell-depleted T cells, or T cells were the source of the cDNA or gDNA that made up the material.

In the source study's methods: Amplification of reference gene primers was used by the study to estimate nucleated cell counts. Profiling relied on immunoSEQ multiplex PCR, and the TCRdb table lists in-frame clones only, not all of them. That table is the source of V, J and clone size, and D and trimming were worked out from the DNA. This table holds 150,000 to 200,000 clones, more than 80% found once. The germline V gene encodes CDR1 SGHTA and CDR2 FQGTGA. The length of the CDR3 is 17 residues. V shed 0 bases and J 2 bases; nucleotides not matched to a gene: 6. The genes are TRBV7-3 and TRBJ2-3; 9 nucleotides align to TRBD1. This clonotype originated in a human donor in a cohort sampled during active COVID-19. Sequenced material: peripheral blood. The CDR3 loop is CASSLTGTGSNTDTQYF. In DNA form, the CDR3 reads TGTGCCAGCAGCTTAACCGGGACAGGGTCCAACACAGATACGCAGTATTTT. Full variable domain (outside the CDR3, taken from reference TRBV7-3 and TRBJ2-3): GAGVSQTPSNKVTEKGKYVELRCDPISGHTALYWYRQSLGQGPEFLIYFQGTGAADDSGLPNDRFFAVRPEGSVSTLKIQRTERGDSAVYLCASSLTGTGSNTDTQYFGPGTRLTVL.